One and the same sample provided the 18 T cell receptor beta chains below, sequenced in a study of blood T cell repertoires in COVID-19. Only in-frame clones appear in the TCRdb table, and some are missing; sequencing was by immunoSEQ multiplex PCR. The sample contains under 250,000 clones, about 90% of which appear only once. Sequencing was done on a sample of peripheral blood. All receptors come from a woman aged 60 to 75 with acute or convalescent COVID-19.

The chain links TRBV10-2 to TRBJ1-3; possible D gene TRBD1, 5 bases. V was trimmed by 0 bases and J by 2 bases, leaving 8 bases between them. This CDR3 comprises 15 residues. The germline V gene has CDR1 WSHSY and CDR2 SAAADI. The DNA for the CDR3 is TGCGCCAGCAGTGAGTCGGGGGGGACTGGAAACACCATATATTTT. It translates to CASSESGGTGNTIYF.

This rearrangement joins TRBV7-8 to TRBJ1-2; maybe TRBD1 (5 bases). The CDR3 length is 18 residues. Trimming shortened V by 4 bases and J by 6 bases, and 27 bases separated the two germline ends. The germline CDR1 and CDR2 sequences are SGHVS and FQNEAQ. Written as DNA, the CDR3 is TGTGCCAGCAGCTCAGCCCGGGGGAGGCAGCTTGGACTCGATGGCTACACCTTC. It specifies CASSSARGRQLGLDGYTF.

This chain connects TRBV6-5 to TRBJ2-7; TRBD1 is a possible D gene (6 bases). Trimming shortened V by 0 bases and J by 2 bases, and 11 bases separated the two germline ends. Germline values: CDR1 MNHEY, CDR2 SVGAGI. The CDR3 loop spans 15 amino acids. CDR3 nucleotides: TGTGCCAGCAGTTACTCGGAGACAGGAGCCTACGAGCAGTACTTC. This encodes CASSYSETGAYEQYF.

This clone has only one observation. The rearrangement uses TRBV12-5 and TRBJ2-7, with TRBD1 identical over 8 bases. Germline CDR1 reads LGHNT; CDR2 reads FRNRAP. V shed 1 base and J 1 base; nucleotides not matched to a gene: 6. The CDR3 loop spans 16 amino acids. CDR3 nucleotides: TGTGCTAGTGGTTTGGCGAAAAACAGGGGGTCCTACGAGCAGTACTTC. Translating gives CASGLAKNRGSYEQYF.

CDR3 in DNA: TGTGCCAGCCGAAGAGCCCCCGAGACCCAGTACTTC. Residues: CASRRAPETQYF. The chain recombines TRBV13 with TRBJ2-5, with D unresolved. In germline, CDR1 is PRHDT, CDR2 FYEKMQ (reference sequence). V shed 8 bases and J shed 5 bases, with 12 bases lying between them. CDR3 length equals 12 residues.

This clone was seen a few times. This chain uses TRBV5-4 with TRBJ1-4, with 8 bases that match TRBD1. Looked up from germline, CDR1 is SGHNT and CDR2 is YYREEE (reference sequence). This CDR3 spans 14 amino acids. V gave up 5 bases and J gave up 7 bases; unmatched junction bases: 7. As DNA, the CDR3 is TGTGCCAGCAGATCAGACAGGGGAGGTGAAAAACTGTTTTTT. Protein product: CASRSDRGGEKLFF.

This clone was seen once. The V and J genes are TRBV11-3 and TRBJ2-3; D gene ambiguous. V was trimmed by 1 base and J by 2 bases, leaving 7 bases between them. CDR3 length equals 14 residues. Germline V lookup: CDR1 SGHNT, CDR2 YENEEA. The CDR3 loop reads CASSLGPITDTQYF. The CDR3 DNA is TGTGCCAGCAGCTTAGGTCCTATCACAGATACGCAGTATTTT. The full variable domain, with the rest looked up from reference TRBV11-3 and TRBJ2-3, is EAGVVQSPRYKIIEKKQPVAFWCNPISGHNTLYWYLQNLGQGPELLIRYENEEAVDDSQLPKDRFSAERLKGVDSTLKIQPAELGDSAVYLCASSLGPITDTQYFGPGTRLTVL.

The chain couples TRBV12-3 or TRBV12-4 to TRBJ1-1, with D hard to call. The CDR3 runs to 11 residues. Trimming cost V 7 bases and J 8 bases, with 11 bases left between them. CDR3 DNA: TGTGCCAGCATCTCGGTTTTCGAAGCTTTCTTT. Protein sequence: CASISVFEAFF.

The genes are TRBV7-9 and TRBJ2-7, with 7 bases identical to TRBD2. Germline trimming cut 1 base from V and 2 bases from J; bases unmatched to any gene: 5. The CDR3 length is 15 residues. Germline V gives CDR1 SEHNR, CDR2 FQNEAQ (reference sequence). In DNA form, the CDR3 reads TGTGCCAGCAGCTTAGGACTAGCTGAGACCTACGAGCAGTACTTC. It codes for CASSLGLAETYEQYF.

The rearrangement uses TRBV4-3 and TRBJ1-2; no clear D gene. This CDR3 spans 14 amino acids. Germline values: CDR1 LGHNA, CDR2 YSLEER. The germline V and J ends were trimmed by 0 bases and 7 bases, with 12 bases remaining between them. The CDR3 DNA reads TGCGCCAGCAGCCAAGAAGGTTCCGAGGCTGGCTACACCTTC. Translated: CASSQEGSEAGYTF.

V is TRBV28 and J is TRBJ2-1, with a tentative D call TRBD2 (6 bases). V was pared by 3 bases and J by 2 bases, with 17 bases between. Germline V CDR1 and CDR2: MDHEN, SYDVKM. This CDR3 has 17 amino acids. The CDR3 region has the DNA TGTGCCAGCAGTTTCCGCCCGACGGGAGTCGCCTACAATGAGCAGTTCTTC. Translated, it gives CASSFRPTGVAYNEQFF. The variable domain in full, with the rest retrieved from reference TRBV28 and TRBJ2-1, is DVKVTQSSRYLVKRTGEKVFLECVQDMDHENMFWYRQDPGLGLRLIYFSYDVKMKEKGDIPEGYSVSREKKERFSLILESASTNQTSMYLCASSFRPTGVAYNEQFFGPGTRLTVL.

As to this clone: At one end the junction does not follow the germline gene, possibly because of a read error. The chain is built from TRBV30 and TRBJ2-2, with a tentative D call TRBD1 (6 bases). The CDR3 covers 15 residues. CDR1 GTSNPN and CDR2 SVGIG come from the germline V gene (reference sequence). The CDR3 nucleotides are TGTGCCTGGAGGACCACAGGGTCCAACACCAGGGAGCTGTTTTTT. Translation: CAWRTTGSNTRELFF.

The V call is TRBV28, the J call TRBJ2-1, with 15 bases that match TRBD2. V was clipped by 8 bases and J by 6 bases; unmatched bases: 17. Germline CDR1 reads MDHEN; CDR2 reads SYDVKM. CDR3 length: 19 amino acids. CDR3 protein: CASRLWTSGRAGELNEQFF. CDR3 in DNA: TGTGCCAGCCGCTTGTGGACTAGCGGGAGGGCCGGGGAGCTCAATGAGCAGTTCTTC.

The rearrangement uses TRBV15 and TRBJ2-7; D remains unclear. Germline CDR1 LNHNV, CDR2 YYDKDF (reference sequence). V was shortened by 1 base and J by 1 base, with 5 bases between the two germline ends. The CDR3 consists of 13 residues. As DNA, the CDR3 is TGTGCCACCAGCAGAGTCACTTCCTACGAGCAGTACTTC. Residues: CATSRVTSYEQYF.

J is TRBJ2-3 and V is TRBV29-1; perhaps TRBD2 as D (6 bases). Germline-derived CDR1 and CDR2 are SQVTM and ANQGSEA. This CDR3 contains 15 residues. The ends were cut back, 6 bases at V and 2 bases at J, with 18 bases in the middle. The CDR3 region is CSVAGGEQDTDTQYF. The CDR3 region has the DNA TGCAGCGTCGCGGGCGGGGAGCAGGACACAGATACGCAGTATTTT.

Note on this clone: One end of the junction varies from germline; a read error may be responsible. The CDR3 here is CASSRLGSTDTQYF. The CDR3 DNA reads TGTGCTAGCAGCAGACTAGGGAGCACAGATACGCAGTATTTT. J is TRBJ2-3 and V is TRBV7-7; a weak D match, TRBD2 (6 bases). CDR1 is SSHAT and CDR2 is FNYEAQ in the germline V gene (reference sequence). The CDR3 sequence is 14 residues long. Combining the CDR3 with reference TRBV7-7 and TRBJ2-3 gives the whole variable domain GAGVSQSPRYKVTKRGQDVTLRCDPISSHATLYWYQQALGQGPEFLTYFNYEAQPDKSGLPSDRFSAERPEGSISTLTIQRTEQRDSAMYRCASSRLGSTDTQYFGPGTRLTVL.

The chain is built from TRBV28 and TRBJ1-2; 7 bases match TRBD1. Trimming took 7 bases from V and 8 from J; bases not matched to a gene: 10. This CDR3 spans 13 amino acids. In germline, CDR1 is MDHEN, CDR2 SYDVKM. The CDR3 region is CASTIGQAGGYTF. Here the CDR3 DNA reads TGTGCCAGCACGATCGGACAGGCTGGCGGCTACACCTTC.

The CDR3 nucleotides read TGTGCCTGGCGGGGGCAAGAGACCCAGTACTTC. It translates to CAWRGQETQYF. The V gene is TRBV30, the J gene TRBJ2-5; D perhaps matches TRBD2 (6 bases). V lost 5 bases and J 2 bases, leaving 6 bases between the germline ends. The CDR3 runs 11 residues. The germline CDR1 and CDR2 sequences are GTSNPN and SVGIG (reference sequence).